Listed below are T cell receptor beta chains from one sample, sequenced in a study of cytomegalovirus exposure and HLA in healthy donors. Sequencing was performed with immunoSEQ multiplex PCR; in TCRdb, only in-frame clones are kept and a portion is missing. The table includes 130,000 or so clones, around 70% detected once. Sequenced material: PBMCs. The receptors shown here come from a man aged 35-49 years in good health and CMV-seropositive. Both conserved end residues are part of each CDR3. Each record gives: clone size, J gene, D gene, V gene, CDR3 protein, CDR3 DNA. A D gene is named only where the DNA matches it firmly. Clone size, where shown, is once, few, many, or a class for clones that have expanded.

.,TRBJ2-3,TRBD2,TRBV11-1,CASSPGRAGRTDTQYF,TGTGCCAGCAGCCCCGGGAGGGCAGGACGCACAGATACGCAGTATTTT
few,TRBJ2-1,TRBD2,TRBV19,CASSIDPPTSGRVNEQFF,TGTGCCAGTAGTATAGATCCGCCGACTAGCGGGAGGGTGAATGAGCAGTTCTTC
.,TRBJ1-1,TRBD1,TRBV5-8,CASSLTGANTEAFF,TGTGCCAGCAGCTTGACAGGGGCGAACACTGAAGCTTTCTTT
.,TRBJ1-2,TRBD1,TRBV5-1,CASSPWETGVINYGYTF,TGCGCCAGCAGCCCCTGGGAGACAGGGGTAATTAACTATGGCTACACCTTC
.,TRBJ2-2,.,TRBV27,CASTPGSAGTGELFF,TGTGCCAGCACCCCGGGCAGTGCGGGCACCGGGGAGCTGTTTTTT
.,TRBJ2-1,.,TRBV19,CASRRSQGGDEQFF,TGTGCCAGTAGGAGGTCACAGGGTGGCGATGAGCAGTTCTTC
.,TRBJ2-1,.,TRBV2,CASRGRGYNEQFF,TGTGCCAGCAGAGGGCGGGGCTACAATGAGCAGTTCTTC
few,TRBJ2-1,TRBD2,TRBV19,CASSIASGTAEQFF,TGTGCCAGTAGTATTGCTAGCGGAACTGCTGAGCAGTTCTTC
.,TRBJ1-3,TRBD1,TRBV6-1,CASMEGTGRDTIYF,TGTGCCAGCATGGAGGGGACAGGGCGGGACACCATATATTTT
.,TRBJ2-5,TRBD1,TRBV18,CASSPGQGRQETQYF,TGTGCCAGCTCACCCGGACAGGGAAGGCAGGAGACCCAGTACTTC
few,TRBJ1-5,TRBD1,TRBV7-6,CASSLGQGLNQPQHF,TGTGCCAGCAGCTTGGGACAGGGTTTGAATCAGCCCCAGCATTTT
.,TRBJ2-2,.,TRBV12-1,CASTVTGELFF,TGTGCCAGCACCGTTACCGGGGAGCTGTTTTTT
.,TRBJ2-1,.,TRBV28,CASSFPSGPYEQFF,TGTGCCAGCAGTTTCCCATCAGGGCCCTATGAGCAGTTCTTC
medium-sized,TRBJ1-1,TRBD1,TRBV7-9,CASSAPDDRGEANTEAFF,TGTGCCAGCAGCGCCCCGGACGACAGGGGGGAGGCTAACACTGAAGCTTTCTTT
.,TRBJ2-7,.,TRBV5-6,CASSHGDFYEQYF,TGTGCCAGCTCACATGGGGACTTTTACGAGCAGTACTTC
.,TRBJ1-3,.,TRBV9,CASSVEGGVNTIYF,TGTGCCAGCAGCGTAGAAGGGGGTGTAAACACCATATATTTT
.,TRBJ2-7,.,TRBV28,CASRTGTYEQYF,TGTGCCAGCAGAACAGGGACCTACGAGCAGTACTTC
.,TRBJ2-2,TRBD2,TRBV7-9,CSSSLTSSGRELNTGELFF,TGTTCCAGCAGCTTAACCTCTAGCGGGAGGGAATTGAACACCGGGGAGCTGTTTTTT
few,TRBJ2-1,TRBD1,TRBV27,CASSLRGDRGIYNEQFF,TGTGCCAGCAGTCTAAGGGGAGACAGGGGGATATACAATGAGCAGTTCTTC
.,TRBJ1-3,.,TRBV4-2,CASSLPVLGDGNTIYF,TGTGCCAGCAGCTTACCAGTGTTAGGGGATGGAAACACCATATATTTT
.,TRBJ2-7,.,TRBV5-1,CASGTVSYEQYF,TGCGCCAGCGGGACTGTCTCCTACGAGCAGTACTTC
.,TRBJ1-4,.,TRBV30,CASKRPRSLVEKLFF,TGTGCCTCGAAGAGGCCACGAAGTTTAGTTGAAAAACTGTTTTTT
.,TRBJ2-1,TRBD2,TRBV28,CASSRGLGSFF,TGTGCCAGCAGCCGGGGACTAGGCTCGTTCTTC
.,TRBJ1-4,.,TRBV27,CASSLSGGFNEKLFF,TGTGCCAGCAGTTTATCGGGGGGGTTTAATGAAAAACTGTTTTTT
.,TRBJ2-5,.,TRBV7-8,CASSLARETQYF,TGTGCCAGCAGCTTGGCTAGGGAGACCCAGTACTTC
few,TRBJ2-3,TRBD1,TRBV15,CATSRAGHPGTGGTDTQYF,TGTGCCACCAGCAGAGCGGGGCACCCCGGGACAGGGGGCACAGATACGCAGTATTTT
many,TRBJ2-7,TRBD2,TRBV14,CASSQVGGGAAEQYF,TGTGCCAGCAGCCAAGTCGGCGGGGGGGCGGCCGAGCAGTACTTC
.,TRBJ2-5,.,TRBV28,CAWSRQFQETQYF,TGTGCCTGGTCTAGACAGTTCCAAGAGACCCAGTACTTC
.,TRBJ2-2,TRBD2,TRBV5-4,CASSFAGVELFF,TGTGCCAGCAGCTTTGCGGGGGTGGAGCTGTTTTTT
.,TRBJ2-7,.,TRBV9,CASSRDFYEQYF,TGTGCCAGCAGCCGAGACTTCTACGAGCAGTACTTC
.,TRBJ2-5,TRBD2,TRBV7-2,CASSFQRGGGETQYF,TGTGCCAGCAGCTTTCAGCGGGGGGGAGGAGAGACCCAGTACTTC
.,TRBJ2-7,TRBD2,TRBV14,CASSQYSGLAGESEQYF,TGTGCCAGCAGCCAGTACTCGGGACTAGCGGGAGAAAGTGAGCAGTACTTC
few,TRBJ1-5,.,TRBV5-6,CASSRGSSLFLNQPQHF,TGTGCCAGCAGCCGCGGGTCCTCCCTATTTCTTAATCAGCCCCAGCATTTT
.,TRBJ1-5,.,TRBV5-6,CASSLDRGPQHF,TGTGCCAGCAGCTTGGATAGGGGGCCCCAGCATTTT
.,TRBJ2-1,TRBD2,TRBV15,CATSRDLREGRREQFF,TGTGCCACCAGCAGAGATCTACGGGAGGGCCGTAGGGAGCAGTTCTTC
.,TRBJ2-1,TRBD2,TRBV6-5,CASSYGASGRRNEQFF,TGTGCCAGCAGTTACGGCGCTAGCGGGAGACGTAATGAGCAGTTCTTC
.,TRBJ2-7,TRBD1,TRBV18,CASFAGQEGYEQYF,TGTGCCAGCTTCGCGGGACAGGAAGGGTACGAGCAGTACTTC
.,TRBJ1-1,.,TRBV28,CASSAPMNTEAFF,TGTGCCAGCAGTGCGCCGATGAACACTGAAGCTTTCTTT
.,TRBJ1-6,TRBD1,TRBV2,CASRETDRVRSPLHF,TGTGCCAGCAGGGAGACTGACAGGGTTCGGTCACCCCTCCACTTT
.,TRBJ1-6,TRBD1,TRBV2,CASSKRGGQKNSPLHF,TGTGCCAGCAGCAAACGTGGGGGACAGAAAAATTCACCCCTCCACTTT
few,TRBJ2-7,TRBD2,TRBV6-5,CASSLAGGGSYEQYF,TGTGCCAGCAGCTTAGCGGGAGGTGGATCCTACGAGCAGTACTTC
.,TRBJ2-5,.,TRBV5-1,CASSTGGVGETQYF,TGCGCCAGCAGCACCGGGGGTGTCGGGGAGACCCAGTACTTC
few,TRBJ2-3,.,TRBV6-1,CASSEGEGGSDTQYF,TGTGCCAGCAGTGAAGGGGAGGGGGGATCAGATACGCAGTATTTT
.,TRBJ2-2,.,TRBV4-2,CASSQERGGTGELFF,TGTGCCAGCAGCCAAGAAAGGGGGGGCACCGGGGAGCTGTTTTTT
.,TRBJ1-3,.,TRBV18,CASSPKTGENTIYF,TGTGCCAGCTCACCAAAAACAGGAGAGAACACCATATATTTT
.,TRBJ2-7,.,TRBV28,CASSLRSRGSYEQYF,TGTGCCAGCAGTCTTAGAAGTAGGGGCTCCTACGAGCAGTACTTC
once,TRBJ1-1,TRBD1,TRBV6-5,CASSRTGTEAFF,TGTGCCAGCAGTCGGACAGGCACTGAAGCTTTCTTT
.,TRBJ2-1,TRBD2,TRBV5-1,CASSLEGWTSGRGEQFF,TGCGCCAGCAGCTTGGAGGGGTGGACTAGCGGGAGGGGTGAGCAGTTCTTC
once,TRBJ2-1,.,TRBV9,CASSVVDSANNEQFF,TGTGCCAGCAGCGTAGTTGATAGCGCCAACAATGAGCAGTTCTTC